This TCR beta chain was identified in a study of blood T cell repertoires in COVID-19. As for the study in general: Acute and convalescent COVID-19 specimens originated in the United States, Italy and Spain.

The CDR3 is made up of 14 amino acids. Some clones are missing from TCRdb's copy, which holds only in-frame ones; the method was immunoSEQ multiplex PCR. The sample consists of about 110,000 clones, about 85% of them appearing once. The J gene is TRBJ2-5, the V gene TRBV12-2; TRBD1, as called in the table, went unchecked against the DNA. TRBV12-2 is termed a pseudogene. The sample was peripheral blood. The clonotype originates from a woman between 70 and 85 years old with acute or convalescent COVID-19. CDR3 in DNA: TGTGCAAGTCGCTCAGACAGGGTTCAAGAGACCCAGTACTTC. Protein product: CASRSDRVQETQYF.